Below are 30 T cell receptor beta chains sequenced from a single sample in a study of T cells in Graves' hyperthyroidism and ophthalmopathy. The investigators amplified TCR beta CDR3 regions from RNA transcripts. TCR CDR3 regions were first amplified by RT-PCR with HTBI primers. One entry per CDR3 protein results from TCRdb running MiXCR on the multiplex PCR reads. The data show fewer than 650,000 distinct CDR3 sequences, with approximately 15% seen just once and around 7% held by the top ten. The sequenced material came from blood. The receptors stem from a woman between 18 and 29 years old with Graves' ophthalmopathy.

This clonotype showed up many times. The chain combines TRBV2 with TRBJ1-1; D unresolved. The CDR3 spans 15 residues. V lost 1 base, J lost 0 bases, and 9 bases lay in between. Germline V gene lookup returns CDR1 SNHLY and CDR2 FYNNEI. The CDR3, as DNA: TGTGCCAGCAGTGAAGGACATGTCATGAACACTGAAGCTTTCTTT. Its protein product is CASSEGHVMNTEAFF.

This clonotype was seen a handful of times. A much larger clone differs by one base, so this may be a read error. This sequence joins TRBV28 and TRBJ1-2; no reliable D call. The V and J ends lost 3 bases and 3 bases respectively, with 5 bases between them. CDR3 length equals 12 residues. Germline V gene data show CDR1 as MDHEN and CDR2 as SYDVKM. The DNA of the CDR3 is TGTGCCAGCAGTTTCTCGGACTATGGCTACACCTTC. It translates to CASSFSDYGYTF.

This clonotype was seen many times. This sequence joins TRBV28 and TRBJ2-1, with TRBD2 matching over 10 bases. V was pared by 6 bases and J by 7 bases, with 9 bases of the junction left unmatched. Germline CDR1 is MDHEN and CDR2 is SYDVKM. This CDR3 spans 15 amino acids. The CDR3 protein is CASSERTSGSNEQFF. For the CDR3, the DNA is TGTGCCAGCAGCGAAAGGACTAGCGGAAGTAATGAGCAGTTCTTC. Supplemented by reference TRBV28 and TRBJ2-1, the full variable domain reads DVKVTQSSRYLVKRTGEKVFLECVQDMDHENMFWYRQDPGLGLRLIYFSYDVKMKEKGDIPEGYSVSREKKERFSLILESASTNQTSMYLCASSERTSGSNEQFFGPGTRLTVL.

Comments on this clonotype: A much larger clone sits a single nucleotide away, making a read error possible. V usage is TRBV7-9 and J usage is TRBJ2-2, with unresolved D. Germline V gives CDR1 SEHNR, CDR2 FQNEAQ (reference sequence). The V gene lost 5 bases and the J gene lost 4 bases, with 8 bases spanning the gap. The CDR3 contains 13 residues. CDR3 sequence reads: CASSPPITGELFF. CDR3 sequence (DNA): TGTGCCAGCAGCCCCCCTATCACCGGGGAGCTGTTTTTT.

In this sample, this clonotype turned up many times. The chain recombines TRBV7-9 with TRBJ2-3; D might be TRBD1 (6 bases). Trimming removed 5 bases from V and 3 bases from J, with 21 bases in between. There are 17 residues in the CDR3. Germline loops: CDR1 SEHNR, CDR2 FQNEAQ (reference sequence). CDR3 bases: TGTGCCAGCAGCGAACCTCAGGGGACCCCGGGGACAGATACGCAGTATTTT. Amino acid sequence: CASSEPQGTPGTDTQYF.

This clonotype was counted many times. The rearrangement links TRBV12-3 or TRBV12-4 to TRBJ1-5; D is possibly TRBD1 (5 bases). The CDR3 has 15 residues. Trimming left V 3 bases short and J 0 bases short, with 9 bases between. CDR3 residues: CASSLGHYSNQPQHF. The CDR3 DNA reads as TGTGCCAGCAGTTTGGGGCATTATAGCAATCAGCCCCAGCATTTT.

This clonotype was seen many times. This chain links TRBV28 with TRBJ1-1, with TRBD1 identical over 8 bases. Trimming removed 8 bases from V and 10 bases from J; junction bases left unmatched: 3. The CDR3 is 10 residues long. Germline V CDR1 and CDR2: MDHEN, SYDVKM. CDR3 amino acids: CASRQGRAFF. In DNA, the CDR3 is TGTGCCAGCCGACAGGGGAGAGCTTTCTTT.

This clonotype has ten or more counts. The chain links TRBV20-1 to TRBJ2-7; a weak D match, TRBD2 (5 bases). The germline CDR1 and CDR2 sequences are DFQATT and SNEGSKA (reference sequence). There are 13 residues in the CDR3. V lost 5 bases to trimming and J lost 6 bases, with 17 bases between them. DNA for the CDR3: TGCAGTGCTCGAACTAGAATCTCTCGCGAGCAGTACTTC. This encodes CSARTRISREQYF.

In this sample, this clonotype turned up a few times. This chain uses TRBV4-1 with TRBJ1-1; 10 bases agree with TRBD1. The CDR3 totals 16 residues. Trimming removed 1 base from V and 4 bases from J; junction bases left unmatched: 6. Per germline, CDR1 MGHRA and CDR2 YSYEKL. CDR3 residues: CASSQGPGQGTTEAFF. CDR3 DNA: TGCGCCAGCAGCCAAGGCCCGGGACAGGGGACCACTGAAGCTTTCTTT.

This clonotype was counted many times. The chain uses TRBV11-1 and TRBJ2-7, with 12 bases matching TRBD1. Germline V gene lookup returns CDR1 SGHAT and CDR2 FQDESV (reference sequence). The CDR3 covers 14 residues. The J segment lost 3 bases and the V segment lost 8 bases, leaving 5 bases of the junction unmatched. The CDR3 DNA sequence: TGTGCCAGCGGGGACAGGGGGCATAACTACGAGCAGTACTTC. It yields the protein CASGDRGHNYEQYF. The complete variable domain, with remaining parts taken from reference TRBV11-1 and TRBJ2-7, reads EAEVAQSPRYKITEKSQAVAFWCDPISGHATLYWYRQILGQGPELLVQFQDESVVDDSQLPKDRFSAERLKGVDSTLKIQPAELGDSAMYLCASGDRGHNYEQYFGPGTRLTVT.

The chain recombines TRBV4-2 with TRBJ2-7; TRBD1 agrees at 9 bases. The CDR3 is made up of 16 amino acids. Germline assignment: CDR1 LGHNA and CDR2 YNFKEQ. Trimming at V came to 0 bases and at J to 1 base, leaving 4 bases not matched to a gene. In DNA form, the CDR3 reads TGTGCCAGCAGCCAAGAGTCGGGACAGGGATCCTACGAGCAGTACTTC. Its protein is CASSQESGQGSYEQYF.

This clonotype was counted many times. The rearrangement uses TRBV6-1 and TRBJ2-7; D unresolved. This CDR3 region has 14 residues. Germline V gives CDR1 MNHNS, CDR2 SASEGT. Deletions cut 5 bases from V and 2 bases from J, with 13 bases between. CDR3 nucleotide sequence: TGTGCCAGCAGTTTCAACAGCTTTACCTACGAGCAGTACTTC. Translation gives CASSFNSFTYEQYF.

This clonotype came up many times. This sequence joins TRBV19 and TRBJ2-7, with 11 positions matching TRBD2. V was clipped by 4 bases and J by 2 bases; unmatched bases: 4. The CDR3 length is 15 residues. Germline values: CDR1 LNHDA, CDR2 SQIVND (reference sequence). CDR3 sequence reads: CASSRGLAATYEQYF. The CDR3 DNA follows: TGTGCCAGTAGTAGGGGACTAGCGGCAACCTACGAGCAGTACTTC.

This chain links TRBV6-1 with TRBJ2-4; no definite D call. The CDR3 runs 14 residues. Trimming cost V 8 bases and J 1 base, with 12 bases left between them. Germline CDR1 MNHNS, CDR2 SASEGT. CDR3 residues: CASWKIGAKNIQYF. The CDR3 bases are TGTGCCAGCTGGAAAATTGGGGCCAAAAACATTCAGTACTTC.

Ten or more counts support this clonotype. This sequence joins TRBV6-2 or TRBV6-3 and TRBJ2-7; 13 bases are a match to TRBD2. The V and J ends lost 8 bases and 2 bases, in that order; junction bases with no gene match: 3. The CDR3 runs 14 residues. CDR1 is MNHEY and CDR2 is SVGEGT in the germline V gene. As DNA, the CDR3 is TGTGCCAGCGCCGGGACTAGCGGGACCTACGAGCAGTACTTC. This sequence encodes CASAGTSGTYEQYF.

The chain joins TRBV2 to TRBJ2-5; D gene ambiguous. The CDR3 contains 17 residues. V gave up 8 bases and J gave up 2 bases, with 24 bases separating them. The germline V gene encodes CDR1 SNHLY and CDR2 FYNNEI. This CDR3 is CASSPVREWSPQETQYF. Here the CDR3 DNA reads TGTGCCAGCTCACCAGTTAGGGAATGGAGCCCTCAAGAGACCCAGTACTTC.

This clonotype was seen at least ten times. This chain connects TRBV20-1 to TRBJ2-5; the D gene could be TRBD1 or TRBD2 (6 bases each). Per germline, CDR1 DFQATT and CDR2 SNEGSKA (reference sequence). The germline V and J ends were trimmed by 6 bases and 5 bases, with 19 bases remaining between them. The length of the CDR3 is 14 residues. The CDR3 DNA reads as TGCAGTGCCCCCCCCCAGGGGAGGTTGGAGACCCAGTACTTC. It encodes CSAPPQGRLETQYF.

The chain employs TRBV11-3 and TRBJ2-1; TRBD1 aligns across 11 bases. CDR1 is SGHNT and CDR2 is YENEEA in the germline V gene. The CDR3 loop spans 15 amino acids. V shed 6 bases, J shed 7 bases, and the junction held 8 bases outside the gene matches. The CDR3 DNA is TGTGCCAGCAGTACCACCGGGACAGGGGGAAATGAGCAGTTCTTC. This sequence encodes CASSTTGTGGNEQFF.

This clonotype was counted at least ten times. V is TRBV6-2 or TRBV6-3 and J is TRBJ2-5, with 9 bases fitting TRBD2. Germline loops: CDR1 MNHEY, CDR2 SVGEGT. The CDR3 runs to 16 residues. V lost 5 bases to trimming and J lost 5 bases; unmatched junction nucleotides: 12. For the CDR3, the DNA is TGTGCCAGCAGTCCCCTCCTAGCGGGACCTGGGGAGACCCAGTACTTC. This gives the protein CASSPLLAGPGETQYF.

This clonotype was detected a few times. This rearrangement joins TRBV4-1 to TRBJ2-7; D is possibly TRBD1 or TRBD2 (5 bases each). This CDR3 region has 18 residues. From germline, CDR1 is MGHRA and CDR2 YSYEKL. The V end lost 0 bases, the J end lost 3 bases, and 21 bases lay between the germline ends. In DNA, the CDR3 is TGCGCCAGCAGCCAAGAGCCCCCCGGGGCGGGCCTCTTCTACGAGCAGTACTTC. This translates into CASSQEPPGAGLFYEQYF.

This clonotype was detected many times. The gene calls are TRBV19 and TRBJ1-5; tentative D call: TRBD1 (5 bases). The CDR3 contains 15 residues. The germline V and J ends were trimmed by 3 bases and 1 base, with 10 bases remaining between them. CDR1 and CDR2 (germline): LNHDA, SQIVND (reference sequence). The CDR3 reads CASSIGGQSNQPQHF. The CDR3 DNA reads TGTGCCAGTAGTATTGGGGGTCAGAGCAATCAGCCCCAGCATTTT.

This clonotype has a count of ten or more. This sequence joins TRBV2 and TRBJ1-1, with 8 bases aligning to TRBD1. The V segment lost 3 bases and the J segment 4 bases; nucleotides outside the gene matches: 7. Per the germline V gene, CDR1 is SNHLY and CDR2 is FYNNEI. The CDR3 sequence is 15 residues long. As DNA, the CDR3 is TGTGCCAGCAGTGATACAGGGGGAGGGGGCACTGAAGCTTTCTTT. This sequence encodes CASSDTGGGGTEAFF. The whole variable domain, filled in from reference TRBV2 and TRBJ1-1, reads EPEVTQTPSHQVTQMGQEVILRCVPISNHLYFYWYRQILGQKVEFLVSFYNNEISEKSEIFDDQFSVERPDGSNFTLKIRSTKLEDSAMYFCASSDTGGGGTEAFFGQGTRLTVV.

This clonotype was detected ten times or more. The V call is TRBV3-1, the J call TRBJ2-7, with D perhaps matching TRBD2 (6 bases). The germline gives CDR1 LGHDT, CDR2 YNNKEL (reference sequence). There are 14 residues in the CDR3. V was pared by 4 bases and J by 0 bases, with 10 bases between. CDR3 in DNA: TGTGCCAGCAGCCCACGGACTAACTCCTACGAGCAGTACTTC. It yields the protein CASSPRTNSYEQYF.

The CDR3 region is CASSLPFLQGAGELFF. The CDR3 nucleotides read TGTGCCAGCAGCTTGCCCTTCTTACAGGGGGCCGGGGAGCTGTTTTTT. J is TRBJ2-2 and V is TRBV5-8, with 8 bases aligning to TRBD1. The CDR3 runs to 16 residues. Germline V CDR1 and CDR2: SGHTS, YDEGEE. The ends lost 1 base at V and 6 bases at J; junction bases unmatched: 8.

This chain uses TRBV11-1 with TRBJ1-2; 7 bases agree with TRBD1. The CDR3 loop spans 15 amino acids. Germline CDR1 and CDR2: SGHAT and FQDESV (reference sequence). V lost 5 bases, J lost 2 bases, and 8 bases stayed unmatched. The CDR3 region has the DNA TGTGCCAGCAGCCTCAACAGGGGATTCAACTATGGCTACACCTTC. Encoded protein: CASSLNRGFNYGYTF. Full variable domain (remainder filled in from reference TRBV11-1 and TRBJ1-2): EAEVAQSPRYKITEKSQAVAFWCDPISGHATLYWYRQILGQGPELLVQFQDESVVDDSQLPKDRFSAERLKGVDSTLKIQPAELGDSAMYLCASSLNRGFNYGYTFGSGTRLTVV.

There are many counts of this clonotype. Here the CDR3 DNA reads TGTGCCAGCAGTTACCGACCGAATCAGGACAGGAGTAATGAAAAACTGTTTTTT. As protein: CASSYRPNQDRSNEKLFF. V is TRBV6-2 or TRBV6-3 and J is TRBJ1-4, with 7 bases aligning to TRBD1. The CDR3 sequence is 18 residues long. The V gene end was trimmed by 2 bases and the J gene end by 4 bases; junction bases not matched to a gene: 13. Germline V gene lookup returns CDR1 MNHEY and CDR2 SVGEGT.

The J gene is TRBJ2-7, the V gene TRBV9; 8 bases line up with TRBD1. The germline V gene has CDR1 SGDLS and CDR2 YYNGEE. J was trimmed by 0 bases and V by 8 bases; bases with no gene match: 13. The CDR3 spans 16 residues. The chain's CDR3 is CARFIPRGRNSYEQYF. DNA for the CDR3: TGTGCCAGATTTATCCCCAGGGGGCGAAACTCCTACGAGCAGTACTTC.

The chain employs TRBV27 and TRBJ2-3; a weak D match, TRBD1 (5 bases). Trimming shortened V by 2 bases and J by 4 bases, and 19 bases separated the two germline ends. CDR1 is MNHEY, CDR2 SMNVEV, per germline (reference sequence). This CDR3 is built from 17 residues. CDR3 residues: CASSLQAPGYSADTQYF. The CDR3 DNA follows: TGTGCCAGCAGTTTACAGGCCCCAGGGTATTCCGCAGATACGCAGTATTTT.

This clonotype was counted a few times. The chain couples TRBV4-1 to TRBJ2-2; D is unclear. V dropped 0 bases and J dropped 4 bases, with 12 bases sitting between them. CDR3 length: 16 amino acids. Germline V lookup: CDR1 MGHRA, CDR2 YSYEKL. The CDR3 loop is CASSQEGSYGTGELFF. CDR3 nucleotides: TGCGCCAGCAGCCAAGAGGGAAGTTACGGCACCGGGGAGCTGTTTTTT.

V usage is TRBV12-5 and J usage is TRBJ2-7; 10 nucleotides line up with TRBD2. The CDR3 spans 15 residues. The germline V gene encodes CDR1 LGHNT and CDR2 FRNRAP. Trimming removed 3 bases from V and 2 bases from J; junction bases left unmatched: 4. CDR3 loop: CASGFGAGGPYEQYF. The CDR3 DNA follows: TGTGCTAGTGGTTTCGGAGCGGGAGGGCCCTACGAGCAGTACTTC.